One and the same sample provided the 17 T cell receptor beta chains below, sequenced in a study of blood T cell repertoires in COVID-19 (dated by TCRdb to 2018 to 2021). Receptors were amplified or captured by the immunoSEQ multiplex PCR assay. The table was pulled from immuneACCESS by TCRdb, which kept in-frame rearrangements only. Such tables lose some clones; where checked, under half of the loss comes from unresolved V genes, and the rest has no known cause. In this sample the table shows around 80,000 clones, approximately 80% of which occur a single time. The ten largest clones capture about 12% of the sample. The specimen was peripheral blood. These receptors all come from a human donor in a cohort sampled during active COVID-19.

The rearrangement joins TRBV5-4 to TRBJ1-2; TRBD1 might be the D (5 bases). The CDR3 has 17 amino acids. Germline V gene data show CDR1 as SGHNT and CDR2 as YYREEE (reference sequence). Deletions cut 4 bases from V and 4 bases from J, with 23 bases between. CDR3 sequence: CASSPSGGSDSIYGYTF. CDR3 nucleotide sequence: TGTGCCAGCAGCCCATCGGGGGGATCCGATTCCATCTATGGCTACACCTTC.

The J gene is TRBJ2-1, the V gene TRBV5-1; 12 bases are shared with TRBD2. Germline CDR1 is SGHRS and CDR2 is YFSETQ. This CDR3 comprises 14 residues. Trimming removed 6 bases from V and 5 bases from J; junction bases left unmatched: 3. DNA of the CDR3: TGCGCCAGCATACTAGCGGGGGGACACAATGAGCAGTTCTTC. This encodes CASILAGGHNEQFF.

The V gene is TRBV4-1, the J gene TRBJ1-1, with 8 bases identical to TRBD1. After removal of 4 bases from V and 6 bases from J, the junction contained 7 bases not matched to a gene. The CDR3 runs to 14 residues. Germline CDR1 MGHRA, CDR2 YSYEKL. The CDR3 region has the DNA TGCGCCAGCAGCCTACACGGACAGGGCGCTGAAGCTTTCTTT. Protein sequence: CASSLHGQGAEAFF.

The V call is TRBV19, the J call TRBJ2-1; 9 nucleotides match TRBD2. Germline trimming cut 3 bases from V and 7 bases from J; bases unmatched to any gene: 7. This CDR3 is built from 15 residues. Germline V gene sequence: CDR1 LNHDA, CDR2 SQIVND (reference sequence). DNA for the CDR3: TGTGCCAGTAGTATTTTCGCGGGGGGGTGGAATGAGCAGTTCTTC. It specifies CASSIFAGGWNEQFF.

The V and J genes are TRBV14 and TRBJ2-5, with TRBD1 identical over 8 bases. Germline V CDR1 and CDR2: SGHDN, FVKESK. V lost 0 bases and J lost 9; bases outside the gene matches: 9. CDR3 length: 15 residues. CDR3: CASSQDRGRGLAQYF. The CDR3 region has the DNA TGTGCCAGCAGCCAAGATCGGGGCAGGGGGCTAGCCCAGTACTTC.

The rearrangement joins TRBV10-3 to TRBJ2-2; 10 bases agree with TRBD1. From germline, CDR1 is ENHRY and CDR2 SYGVKD. The CDR3 length is 16 residues. Trimming cost V 7 bases and J 8 bases; bases outside gene matches: 13. CDR3 region: CAINPGQGSPAGELFF. In DNA form, the CDR3 reads TGTGCCATCAACCCGGGACAGGGGAGTCCAGCAGGGGAGCTGTTTTTT.

The chain combines TRBV4-1 with TRBJ1-2, with 11 bases matching TRBD1. Trimming removed 5 bases from V and 4 bases from J; junction bases left unmatched: 3. Germline values: CDR1 MGHRA, CDR2 YSYEKL. The CDR3 extends over 14 amino acids. The CDR3, as DNA: TGCGCCAGCAGCATGGACAGGGGGCCCTATGGCTACACCTTC. Protein product: CASSMDRGPYGYTF.

The chain uses TRBV10-2 and TRBJ2-7, with 8 bases identical to TRBD1. The trim removed 8 bases at V and 3 bases at J, leaving 12 bases unmatched. Germline CDR1 and CDR2: WSHSY and SAAADI. The CDR3 extends over 15 amino acids. CDR3 amino acids: CASRQGLGRFYEQYF. CDR3 nucleotides: TGCGCCAGCCGACAGGGGTTGGGGCGATTCTACGAGCAGTACTTC.

The J gene is TRBJ2-3, the V gene TRBV11-2; the match to TRBD1 covers 7 bases. The CDR3 is 14 residues long. From germline, CDR1 is SGHAT and CDR2 FQNNGV. V shed 10 bases, J shed 2 bases, and the junction held 9 bases outside the gene matches. CDR3 bases: TGTGCCATCCGATTACAGGGGATCACAGATACGCAGTATTTT. This encodes CAIRLQGITDTQYF.

The J gene is TRBJ2-4, the V gene TRBV11-3, with TRBD1 matching over 9 bases. CDR1 SGHNT and CDR2 YENEEA come from the germline V gene. Trimming at V came to 5 bases and at J to 1 base, leaving 9 bases not matched to a gene. The CDR3 extends over 17 amino acids. CDR3 residues: CASSPGGGTGAKNIQYF. In nucleotides, the CDR3 is TGTGCCAGCAGCCCAGGAGGGGGGACAGGGGCCAAAAACATTCAGTACTTC.

This rearrangement joins TRBV7-2 to TRBJ1-6; D gene unclear. Per germline, CDR1 SGHTA and CDR2 FQGNSA. The CDR3 contains 15 residues. Deletions cut 1 base from V and 8 bases from J, with 12 bases between. The CDR3 region is CASSLESGEHSPLHF. The CDR3 DNA reads TGTGCCAGCAGCTTAGAATCCGGGGAGCATTCACCCCTCCACTTT. Filled out from reference TRBV7-2 and TRBJ1-6, the complete variable domain reads GAGVSQSPSNKVTEKGKDVELRCDPISGHTALYWYRQSLGQGLEFLIYFQGNSAPDKSGLPSDRFSAERTGGSVSTLTIQRTQQEDSAVYLCASSLESGEHSPLHFGNGTRLTVT.

The chain links TRBV11-2 to TRBJ1-2; D is undetermined. Germline V gene data show CDR1 as SGHAT and CDR2 as FQNNGV. CDR3 size: 14 residues. Trimming stripped 1 base from V and 4 bases from J, with 10 bases between. The DNA for the CDR3 is TGTGCCAGCAGCTTAGGTTCGGGAGGCTATGGCTACACCTTC. Translated, it gives CASSLGSGGYGYTF. The full variable domain, completed using reference TRBV11-2 and TRBJ1-2, is EAGVAQSPRYKIIEKRQSVAFWCNPISGHATLYWYQQILGQGPKLLIQFQNNGVVDDSQLPKDRFSAERLKGVDSTLKIQPAKLEDSAVYLCASSLGSGGYGYTFGSGTRLTVV.

V gene TRBV5-4 combines with J gene TRBJ1-1, with D uncertain. The CDR3 totals 15 residues. Between the trimmed V and J ends, which lost 0 bases and 5 bases, there was a span of 14 bases. From germline, CDR1 is SGHNT and CDR2 YYREEE (reference sequence). The CDR3 loop is CASSLGSARRTEAFF. CDR3 DNA sequence: TGTGCCAGCAGCTTGGGGAGCGCGAGGAGGACTGAAGCTTTCTTT.

The V call is TRBV6-7, the J call TRBJ2-6; 10 positions match TRBD1. TRBV6-7 is sorted into the ORF group, with uncertain function. V gave up 2 bases and J gave up 0 bases; unmatched junction bases: 4. The CDR3 runs to 18 residues. The CDR3 loop reads CASSYIGQGDSGANVLTF. CDR3 DNA sequence: TGTGCCAGCAGTTACATCGGACAGGGGGACTCTGGGGCCAACGTCCTGACTTTC.

V usage is TRBV11-2 and J usage is TRBJ1-2; D gene ambiguous. CDR1 SGHAT and CDR2 FQNNGV come from the germline V gene. There are 12 residues in the CDR3. V lost 5 bases and J 8 bases, leaving 12 bases between the germline ends. Written as DNA, the CDR3 is TGTGCCAGCAGCGCCGATCGGGTAGGCTACACCTTC. Its protein product is CASSADRVGYTF.

The chain employs TRBV6-4 and TRBJ2-7; TRBD1 agrees at 9 bases. Germline lookup yields CDR1 MRHNA and CDR2 SNTAGT. The CDR3 totals 17 residues. Trimming cost V 0 bases and J 5 bases; bases outside gene matches: 11. CDR3 in amino acids: CASSDSSFMGQGHEQYF. The CDR3 region has the DNA TGTGCCAGCAGTGACTCTTCTTTTATGGGACAGGGTCACGAGCAGTACTTC.

The chain carries TRBV4-1 and TRBJ1-1; perhaps TRBD1 as D (6 bases). CDR1 and CDR2 from the germline V gene are MGHRA and YSYEKL. The CDR3 has 16 amino acids. The germline V and J ends were trimmed by 4 bases and 1 base, with 16 bases remaining between them. DNA for the CDR3: TGCGCCAGCAGCCCGGAAATTGGGGACACGAACACTGAAGCTTTCTTT. Protein sequence: CASSPEIGDTNTEAFF.